The present TCR beta chain was sequenced within a study of blood T cell repertoires in COVID-19. Across the study: T cells, B-cell-depleted T cells, or PBMCs supplied cDNA or gDNA.

CDR3 size: 17 residues. J was trimmed by 4 bases and V by 4 bases; bases with no gene match: 8. Germline-derived CDR1 and CDR2 are LGHDT and YNNKEL (reference sequence). The assay was immunoSEQ multiplex PCR, and TCRdb's table has in-frame clones only and misses some. The sample lists some 200,000 clones, approximately 84% occurring once. This chain links TRBV3-1 (or the pseudogene TRBV3-2) with TRBJ2-6, with 9 nucleotides matching TRBD1. The receptor was isolated from a human donor with acute or convalescent COVID-19. The donor label of this sample is uncertain. Sequencing was performed on peripheral blood. Here the CDR3 DNA reads TGTGCCAGCAGCCCCCCGACAGGGGGGACCGGGGCCAACGTCCTGACTTTC. Protein: CASSPPTGGTGANVLTF.